This T cell receptor beta chain was observed in a study of blood T cell repertoires in COVID-19 (dated by TCRdb to the early 2020s). With regard to the full study: Samples from collaborators originated in the United States, Italy and Spain and spanned both the acute and convalescent phases of COVID-19. The prospective study material was composed of cDNA or gDNA derived from T cells, B-cell-depleted T cells, or PBMCs. Deeply sampled blood TCRbeta repertoires from subjects exposed to, actively infected with, or recovered from COVID-19 were included in the dataset. The repertoires were released in a freely available public database intended as a resource for research on the immune response to SARS-CoV-2. Samples were obtained from the ongoing ImmuneRACE study (first 160 participants) and from over 1,000 subjects provided by 6 global collaborators. Sample metadata almost always included a de-identified subject ID, COVID-19 status, age in years and sex. Where HLA class I and class II types were available, the types were taken from metadata supplied by the sample provider, not from assay-based typing.

The germline V gene yields SGHRS for CDR1 and YFSETQ for CDR2. V lost 0 bases and J lost 0 bases; the stretch between them is 13 bases long. The CDR3 contains 16 residues, cysteine and phenylalanine counted. The retained sequence is limited to the CDR3, 48 bases, with the frame set at the first base. With regard to this clone: Its antigen remains unidentified. No much larger clonotype is one base removed from it; base qualities were not supplied.

The paper as a whole reports these results and caveats: The amount of clinical and demographic metadata varied by source and participant and was provided uncurated.

Whole blood was collected in K2EDTA tubes by collaborating institutions according to the institutions' own protocols. Collaborator samples were shipped for TCRbeta analysis as frozen whole blood, isolated PBMCs, or DNA extracted from either sample type. TCRbeta CDR3 regions were amplified from genomic DNA using the immunoSEQ Assay, a bias-controlled multiplex PCR. Per the original workflow: Within the assay, amplification of reference gene primers was used to estimate how many nucleated cells each sample contained. To quantify the absolute abundance of each unique TCRbeta CDR3 rearrangement, sequence reads were collapsed and filtered. For each sample, productive Simpson clonality was calculated as the square root of Simpson's diversity index across productive rearrangements. TCRdb took over this immuneACCESS table, retaining in-frame rearrangements with V and J assigned. Such tables are incomplete; in checked studies, under half of the missing clones stem from an unresolved V gene, and the remainder is unexplained. V, J and clone size are taken as reported in that table, and D and trimming were inferred from the DNA itself. Counted in this sample were 150,000 to 200,000 clones; 80% to 90% of them appeared once. About 1.4% of the sample is in the top ten clones.

The sequencing sample was made of peripheral blood. The source of this sequence is a woman between 50 and 59 years old with acute or convalescent COVID-19. Recombination joined TRBV5-1 with TRBJ2-7; the D gene cannot be resolved reliably. DNA sequence: TGCGCCAGCAGCTTGGATGGTGTTTCCAGCTCCTACGAGCAGTACTTC. The resulting protein is CASSLDGVSSSYEQYF. Full variable domain (CDR3 extended with the reference TRBV5-1 and TRBJ2-7 proteins): KAGVTQTPRYLIKTRGQQVTLSCSPISGHRSVSWYQQTPGQGLQFLFEYFSETQRNKGNFPGRFSGRQFSNSRSEMNVSTLELGDSALYLCASSLDGVSSSYEQYFGPGTRLTVT.